These 29 T cell receptor beta chains came from one sample sequenced in a study of cytomegalovirus exposure and HLA in healthy donors. A multiplex PCR was run with 60 Vbeta primers and 13 Jbeta primers. The assay was immunoSEQ multiplex PCR, and TCRdb's table has in-frame clones only and misses some. The table has tens of thousands of clones, 80% seen once; the top ten hold approximately 29%. The sequenced sample was PBMCs. These receptors were taken from a man aged 50 to 59 in good health and CMV-seropositive.

The rearrangement links TRBV5-5 to TRBJ2-1; no reliable D call. Trimming pared 1 base from V and 8 bases from J, leaving 4 bases between. This CDR3 has 11 residues. The V gene's germline CDR1 is SGHKS and CDR2 YYEKEE (reference sequence). CDR3 amino acids: CASSLIDEQFF. CDR3 nucleotides: TGTGCCAGCAGCTTGATAGATGAGCAGTTCTTC.

As regards this clone: A junction end diverges from the germline sequence, so it may reflect a read error. The rearrangement joins TRBV10-3 to TRBJ2-7, with a possible D match to TRBD2 (5 bases). The length of the CDR3 is 13 residues. The germline gives CDR1 ENHRY, CDR2 SYGVKD. CDR3 in amino acids: CASSFGVGGEQYF. DNA for the CDR3: TGTGCCAGCAGTTTCGGTGTCGGAGGAGAGCAGTACTTC.

This chain links TRBV19 with TRBJ1-2; D remains ambiguous. The CDR3 has 14 amino acids. Germline CDR1 and CDR2: LNHDA and SQIVND (reference sequence). Trimming removed 7 bases from V and 0 bases from J, with 12 bases in between. The CDR3 loop reads CASMSRGANYGYTF. The CDR3 DNA follows: TGTGCCAGTATGTCGCGGGGAGCTAACTATGGCTACACCTTC.

This clone counts as medium-sized. The chain joins TRBV7-9 to TRBJ2-7; 9 bases fit TRBD1. Unmatched junction bases numbered 5, after V lost 5 bases and J lost 6 bases. The CDR3 is made up of 13 amino acids. Germline loops: CDR1 SEHNR, CDR2 FQNEAQ (reference sequence). The CDR3 here is CASSPGQGGEQYF. In DNA form, the CDR3 reads TGTGCCAGCAGCCCGGGACAGGGTGGCGAGCAGTACTTC.

The genes are TRBV7-9 and TRBJ2-2, with 8 bases fitting TRBD2. CDR1 SEHNR and CDR2 FQNEAQ come from the germline V gene (reference sequence). Trimming at V came to 4 bases and at J to 2 bases, leaving 12 bases not matched to a gene. CDR3 length equals 18 residues. The CDR3 sequence is CASSSLHGGGLNTGELFF. The CDR3 DNA is TGTGCCAGCAGCTCCCTCCACGGGGGGGGTTTAAACACCGGGGAGCTGTTTTTT.

The chain links TRBV2 to TRBJ2-1, with 15 bases that match TRBD2. The germline V gene encodes CDR1 SNHLY and CDR2 FYNNEI. The V and J ends lost 8 bases and 15 bases, in that order; junction bases with no gene match: 8. The CDR3 covers 13 residues. The CDR3 region is CASAGLAGGPRFF. The CDR3 region has the DNA TGTGCCAGCGCAGGACTAGCGGGAGGGCCAAGGTTCTTC.

The table lists this clone with a few counts. This chain links TRBV2 with TRBJ2-1, with 8 bases aligning to TRBD2. Germline CDR1 is SNHLY and CDR2 is FYNNEI. CDR3 length: 14 amino acids. J lost 6 bases, V lost 7 bases, and 8 bases had no gene match. The CDR3 DNA reads as TGTGCCAGCAAATCCAGCGGGAGTGTCAATGAGCAGTTCTTC. Amino acid sequence: CASKSSGSVNEQFF.

This clone was recorded once. This chain uses TRBV19 with TRBJ2-6, with 7 bases aligning to TRBD1. J was trimmed by 4 bases and V by 5 bases; bases with no gene match: 8. Germline V gene sequence: CDR1 LNHDA, CDR2 SQIVND (reference sequence). This CDR3 is built from 16 residues. CDR3 sequence (DNA): TGTGCCAGTAGTGCGCGACAGGGAAACGGGGCCAACGTCCTGACTTTC. It codes for CASSARQGNGANVLTF.

V is TRBV7-2 and J is TRBJ2-1, with 9 positions matching TRBD2. J lost 3 bases, V lost 1 base, and 4 bases had no gene match. The V gene's germline CDR1 is SGHTA and CDR2 FQGNSA. This CDR3 has 16 amino acids. CDR3 in amino acids: CASSLVASGIYNEQFF. Written as DNA, the CDR3 is TGTGCCAGCAGCTTAGTCGCTAGCGGGATCTACAATGAGCAGTTCTTC.

V gene TRBV7-2 combines with J gene TRBJ2-5; TRBD2 matches 9 bases. This CDR3 has 15 amino acids. Losses at the gene ends were 6 bases for V and 5 bases for J; bases not matched to a gene: 10. Germline values: CDR1 SGHTA, CDR2 FQGNSA. CDR3 nucleotide sequence: TGTGCCAGCAGTGGGCGGGAGGGCCGGGGGGAGACCCAGTACTTC. Its translation: CASSGREGRGETQYF.

This chain uses TRBV11-2 with TRBJ1-1; 7 bases line up with TRBD1. There are 16 residues in the CDR3. Trimming at V came to 1 base and at J to 6 bases, leaving 11 bases not matched to a gene. Germline V lookup: CDR1 SGHAT, CDR2 FQNNGV. Written as DNA, the CDR3 is TGTGCCAGCAGCTTAGGTTATGGCAGGGGGGTTTCTGAAGCTTTCTTT. Translation gives CASSLGYGRGVSEAFF.

This chain joins TRBV30 and TRBJ2-7; TRBD1 matches at 12 bases. There are 14 residues in the CDR3. Germline CDR1 is GTSNPN and CDR2 is SVGIG (reference sequence). V lost 2 bases to trimming and J lost 6 bases; unmatched junction nucleotides: 5. The CDR3 here is CAWSRDRGRFEQYF. The CDR3 nucleotides read TGTGCCTGGAGTAGGGACAGGGGGCGATTCGAGCAGTACTTC.

The CDR3 sequence: CASSLTYTSGRPSYEQYF. DNA for the CDR3: TGCGCCAGCAGCCTTACTTATACAAGCGGGAGACCCTCCTACGAGCAGTACTTC. The V gene is TRBV5-1, the J gene TRBJ2-7, with 8 bases identical to TRBD2. V lost 4 bases, J lost 0 bases, and 15 bases stayed unmatched. Germline assignment: CDR1 SGHRS and CDR2 YFSETQ. The CDR3 consists of 18 residues.

The table lists this clone with a count of one. This rearrangement joins TRBV29-1 to TRBJ2-3; the match to TRBD2 covers 9 bases. The V and J ends lost 7 bases and 3 bases, in that order; junction bases with no gene match: 8. The germline V gene encodes CDR1 SQVTM and CDR2 ANQGSEA. The CDR3 totals 14 residues. This chain's CDR3 is CSAGTSWGTDTQYF. In DNA form, the CDR3 reads TGCAGCGCGGGGACTAGCTGGGGGACAGATACGCAGTATTTT.

The chain has TRBV25-1 and TRBJ1-2, with D possibly TRBD1 on 5 matching bases. The CDR3 extends over 14 amino acids. The V gene's germline CDR1 is MGHDK and CDR2 SYGVNS. V dropped 6 bases and J dropped 6 bases, with 17 bases sitting between them. The CDR3 is CASSAMGGVDGYTF. The CDR3 region has the DNA TGTGCCAGCAGCGCCATGGGGGGGGTAGATGGCTACACCTTC.

V and J are TRBV12-5 and TRBJ1-2; D call uncertain. V lost 2 bases and J lost 8, with 12 bases in between. Germline assignment: CDR1 LGHNT and CDR2 FRNRAP. The CDR3 has 13 residues. This chain's CDR3 is CASGLRRFGGYTF. In nucleotides, the CDR3 is TGTGCTAGTGGTTTGAGGAGGTTTGGAGGCTACACCTTC.

This clone turned up a few times. The chain has TRBV28 and TRBJ2-2, with 7 bases matching TRBD1. This CDR3 comprises 16 residues. V dropped 2 bases and J dropped 1; count of bases not matched to a gene: 4. Germline V gene lookup returns CDR1 MDHEN and CDR2 SYDVKM. CDR3 sequence (DNA): TGTGCCAGCAGTTTACACCGGGACAGGAACACCGGGGAGCTGTTTTTT. Its protein is CASSLHRDRNTGELFF.

V usage is TRBV6-1 and J usage is TRBJ2-3; D gene uncertain. V was clipped by 8 bases and J by 3 bases, with 12 bases between them. Looked up from germline, CDR1 is MNHNS and CDR2 is SASEGT. The CDR3 length is 13 residues. Written as DNA, the CDR3 is TGTGCCAGCGATGACGCGGTTACAGATACGCAGTATTTT. This codes for CASDDAVTDTQYF.

The chain joins TRBV7-3 to TRBJ1-2; a possible D gene is TRBD1 (5 bases). Trimming removed 5 bases from V and 2 bases from J, with 9 bases in between. The length of the CDR3 is 13 residues. Germline V gives CDR1 SGHTA, CDR2 FQGTGA. CDR3 sequence: CASSPDKNYGYTF. The DNA of the CDR3 is TGTGCCAGCAGCCCGGACAAGAACTATGGCTACACCTTC.

The J gene is TRBJ2-2, the V gene TRBV19, with a weak D call TRBD2 (5 bases). V was pared by 10 bases and J by 6 bases, with 21 bases between. Germline CDR1 reads LNHDA; CDR2 reads SQIVND (reference sequence). The CDR3 extends over 15 amino acids. The CDR3: CATVAQSGSPGELFF. The CDR3, as DNA: TGTGCCACCGTAGCGCAATCGGGTTCCCCCGGGGAGCTGTTTTTT.

CDR3 protein: CASNRGASEAFF. The CDR3 nucleotides read TGCGCCAGCAACAGGGGGGCCTCTGAAGCTTTCTTT. The V gene is TRBV10-2, the J gene TRBJ1-1; 8 nucleotides line up with TRBD1. CDR1 WSHSY and CDR2 SAAADI come from the germline V gene. CDR3 size: 12 residues. After removal of 7 bases from V and 6 bases from J, the junction contained 4 bases not matched to a gene.

The rearrangement links TRBV2 to TRBJ2-3; possibly TRBD1 for D (5 bases). The CDR3 runs to 18 residues. The V end was cut by 1 base, the J end by 2 bases, with 19 bases between. CDR1 is SNHLY and CDR2 is FYNNEI in the germline V gene. The CDR3 reads CASSEGWVWGGLTDTQYF. The CDR3 DNA follows: TGTGCCAGCAGTGAAGGTTGGGTTTGGGGCGGCCTCACAGATACGCAGTATTTT.

The chain has TRBV5-1 and TRBJ2-7, with D tentatively TRBD2 (5 bases). Germline CDR1 reads SGHRS; CDR2 reads YFSETQ. V was shortened by 1 base and J by 3 bases, with 14 bases between the two germline ends. The CDR3 sequence is 15 residues long. CDR3 residues: CASSLSLSAVYEQYF. In DNA form, the CDR3 reads TGCGCCAGCAGCTTGTCCCTCTCAGCGGTCTACGAGCAGTACTTC.

The V gene is TRBV4-1, the J gene TRBJ2-7; 10 bases are a match to TRBD1. Germline V gives CDR1 MGHRA, CDR2 YSYEKL. The CDR3 loop spans 14 amino acids. Losses at the gene ends were 4 bases for V and 3 bases for J; bases not matched to a gene: 3. CDR3 loop: CASSLGQGVYEQYF. The CDR3 nucleotides are TGCGCCAGCAGCCTCGGACAGGGGGTCTACGAGCAGTACTTC.

The CDR3 region has the DNA TGTGCCAGCAGCTCGGGTCCAAGCTCCTACAATGAGCAGTTCTTC. Translation: CASSSGPSSYNEQFF. V usage is TRBV11-2 and J usage is TRBJ2-1; D is undetermined. This CDR3 has 15 amino acids. Germline V gene lookup returns CDR1 SGHAT and CDR2 FQNNGV. Trimming removed 4 bases at V and 0 bases at J, with 10 bases between. The full variable domain, with the rest looked up from reference TRBV11-2 and TRBJ2-1, is EAGVAQSPRYKIIEKRQSVAFWCNPISGHATLYWYQQILGQGPKLLIQFQNNGVVDDSQLPKDRFSAERLKGVDSTLKIQPAKLEDSAVYLCASSSGPSSYNEQFFGPGTRLTVL.

CDR3 sequence reads: CASSGGTQQYF. The CDR3 DNA reads TGCGCCAGCAGCGGGGGGACTCAGCAGTACTTC. The rearrangement joins TRBV5-1 to TRBJ2-7; D perhaps matches TRBD2 (6 bases). The CDR3 sequence is 11 residues long. Trimming removed 4 bases from V and 8 bases from J, with 10 bases in between. Germline V gene lookup returns CDR1 SGHRS and CDR2 YFSETQ.

In its sample, this clone was seen once. This chain joins TRBV18 and TRBJ1-2; D possibly corresponds to TRBD1 (5 bases). Germline CDR1 and CDR2: KGHSH and LQKENI. The CDR3 is 15 amino acids. With 6 bases removed from V and 2 bases from J, the gap between germline ends came to 16 bases. The CDR3 is CASSRTSGPNYGYTF. CDR3 sequence (DNA): TGTGCCAGCTCCCGAACTTCAGGGCCGAACTATGGCTACACCTTC.

J is TRBJ2-7 and V is TRBV2, with 7 bases lining up with TRBD1. Germline V gene data show CDR1 as SNHLY and CDR2 as FYNNEI. J lost 6 bases, V lost 1 base, and 6 bases had no gene match. The CDR3 contains 14 residues. The CDR3 loop is CASSEVDRASEQYF. CDR3 in DNA: TGTGCCAGCAGTGAAGTCGACAGGGCCAGCGAGCAGTACTTC.

J is TRBJ2-1 and V is TRBV19; 16 nucleotides align to TRBD2. This CDR3 has 18 residues. Losses at the gene ends were 4 bases for V and 8 bases for J; bases not matched to a gene: 11. The germline V gene encodes CDR1 LNHDA and CDR2 SQIVND (reference sequence). The CDR3 loop is CASSRGTSGRGWVDEQFF. The CDR3 DNA reads TGTGCCAGTAGTAGGGGGACTAGCGGGAGGGGATGGGTCGATGAGCAGTTCTTC.